These 21 T cell receptor beta chains were all obtained from the same sample, sequenced in a study of cytomegalovirus exposure and HLA in healthy donors. With 60 Vbeta and 13 Jbeta primers, the PCR was carried out. Assay: immunoSEQ multiplex PCR; the TCRdb copy retains only in-frame clones and omits some. This sample has approximately 170,000 clones, with 70% to 80% found just once. The specimen was PBMCs. The receptors were gathered from a woman between 40 and 50 years old in good health and CMV-seronegative.

The table lists this clone with a count of one. The CDR3: CASSLGVAGELAQYF. The CDR3 nucleotides are TGTGCCAGCAGTTTAGGGGTAGCGGGAGAGCTCGCGCAGTACTTC. The chain uses TRBV28 and TRBJ2-7; 9 nucleotides agree with TRBD2. This CDR3 has 15 residues. From germline, CDR1 is MDHEN and CDR2 SYDVKM. Losses at the gene ends were 2 bases for V and 9 bases for J; bases not matched to a gene: 11.

J is TRBJ2-3 and V is TRBV5-1; D is undetermined. The CDR3 extends over 14 amino acids. Germline-derived CDR1 and CDR2 are SGHRS and YFSETQ. Trimming pared 0 bases from V and 2 bases from J, leaving 7 bases between. The CDR3 DNA sequence: TGCGCCAGCAGCTTGGCCGGTTACACAGATACGCAGTATTTT. Translated, it gives CASSLAGYTDTQYF.

This clone showed up just once. The chain carries TRBV7-9 and TRBJ1-5; 10 bases agree with TRBD1. CDR1 and CDR2 from the germline V gene are SEHNR and FQNEAQ (reference sequence). This CDR3 region has 18 residues. The ends lost 5 bases at V and 0 bases at J; junction bases unmatched: 10. CDR3 protein: CASSVGDRGIHSNQPQHF. CDR3 nucleotides: TGTGCCAGCAGCGTGGGGGACAGGGGAATTCATAGCAATCAGCCCCAGCATTTT.

This chain uses TRBV7-9 with TRBJ2-3, with TRBD2 matching over 7 bases. The CDR3 covers 15 residues. Germline trimming cut 7 bases from V and 0 bases from J; bases unmatched to any gene: 7. Per germline, CDR1 SEHNR and CDR2 FQNEAQ (reference sequence). DNA for the CDR3: TGTGCCAGCACCGAGGGAGGGCTAAGCACAGATACGCAGTATTTT. It encodes CASTEGGLSTDTQYF.

The chain carries TRBV29-1 and TRBJ2-5, with D tentatively TRBD1 (6 bases). The germline V gene has CDR1 SQVTM and CDR2 ANQGSEA. The germline V and J ends were trimmed by 5 bases and 2 bases, with 12 bases remaining between them. The CDR3 has 13 residues. The CDR3 reads CSVRARGQETQYF. Here the CDR3 DNA reads TGCAGCGTTAGAGCCAGGGGACAAGAGACCCAGTACTTC.

The chain links TRBV5-4 to TRBJ2-7; 9 nucleotides line up with TRBD1. The CDR3 sequence is 19 residues long. Germline V lookup: CDR1 SGHNT, CDR2 YYREEE (reference sequence). J gave up 3 bases and V 6 bases, and 22 bases lay outside the gene matches. The CDR3 spells CASTPFPGQGIGLDYEQYF. CDR3 coding DNA: TGTGCCAGCACCCCCTTTCCGGGACAGGGAATAGGTCTGGACTACGAGCAGTACTTC.

The J gene is TRBJ1-1, the V gene TRBV30; D may be TRBD1 (6 bases). V was cut by 5 bases and J by 6 bases, with 16 bases left in between. Per germline, CDR1 GTSNPN and CDR2 SVGIG (reference sequence). The length of the CDR3 is 13 residues. The CDR3 DNA reads TGTGCCTGGGACTATAGCAGGACAGCTGAAGCTTTCTTT. This sequence encodes CAWDYSRTAEAFF.

This clone turned up a few times. The CDR3 DNA follows: TGTGCCAGAAGCCTAGCGGGGCTTGGCTACACCTTC. Translating gives CARSLAGLGYTF. This chain joins TRBV5-3 and TRBJ1-2, with a possible D match to TRBD1 (5 bases). TRBV5-3 is classed as an ORF, of uncertain function. V lost 4 bases and J 7 bases, leaving 11 bases between the germline ends. The CDR3 is 12 amino acids.

The rearrangement joins TRBV18 to TRBJ1-3; no definite D call. V was cut by 3 bases and J by 4 bases, with 10 bases left in between. CDR1 and CDR2 (germline): KGHSH, LQKENI. This CDR3 region has 14 residues. The CDR3 region has the DNA TGTGCCAGCTCACCCGAAACAAAGGGAAACACCATATATTTT. It specifies CASSPETKGNTIYF.

V usage is TRBV9 and J usage is TRBJ2-7; 8 nucleotides line up with TRBD1. The CDR3 runs 15 residues. The germline V gene has CDR1 SGDLS and CDR2 YYNGEE. V trimming: 4 bases; J trimming: 7 bases; junction bases outside the gene matches: 13. The CDR3 DNA sequence: TGTGCCAGCAGCCCCACAGGGGGGTCTCAGGGGGAGCAGTACTTC. Its protein is CASSPTGGSQGEQYF.

The chain is built from TRBV19 and TRBJ2-5; 8 bases match TRBD1. The CDR3 covers 13 residues. J lost 1 base, V lost 8 bases, and 3 bases had no gene match. Germline V lookup: CDR1 LNHDA, CDR2 SQIVND (reference sequence). The chain's CDR3 is CASGQGLQETQYF. The CDR3 bases are TGTGCCAGTGGACAGGGCCTCCAAGAGACCCAGTACTTC. The full variable domain, with the rest looked up from reference TRBV19 and TRBJ2-5, is DGGITQSPKYLFRKEGQNVTLSCEQNLNHDAMYWYRQDPGQGLRLIYYSQIVNDFQKGDIAEGYSVSREKKESFPLTVTSAQKNPTAFYLCASGQGLQETQYFGPGTRLLVL.

This clone turned up a few times. The chain recombines TRBV5-1 with TRBJ2-7; D perhaps matches TRBD2 (6 bases). Trimming left V 4 bases short and J 6 bases short, with 17 bases between. The CDR3 extends over 14 amino acids. Germline loops: CDR1 SGHRS, CDR2 YFSETQ. CDR3 in amino acids: CASSPSVGLREQYF. The CDR3 DNA follows: TGCGCCAGCAGCCCCTCCGTCGGACTACGCGAGCAGTACTTC.

The chain links TRBV5-6 to TRBJ1-2; TRBD1 matches 7 bases. V dropped 3 bases and J dropped 6; count of bases not matched to a gene: 2. The CDR3 is 12 amino acids. Per the germline V gene, CDR1 is SGHDT and CDR2 is YYEEEE. DNA for the CDR3: TGTGCCAGCAGCTGGGGGACAGATGGCTACACCTTC. Its translation: CASSWGTDGYTF.

This clone was detected a few times. V and J are TRBV28 and TRBJ1-2, with unresolved D. There are 16 residues in the CDR3. The V gene lost 3 bases and the J gene lost 3 bases, with 17 bases spanning the gap. Germline assignment: CDR1 MDHEN and CDR2 SYDVKM. CDR3 sequence (DNA): TGTGCCAGCAGTTTCCCCAAACGTGGTCGAGACTATGGCTACACCTTC. It codes for CASSFPKRGRDYGYTF.

This clone turned up a few times. CDR3 in amino acids: CSITPGKYF. The DNA of the CDR3 is TGCAGCATCACGCCCGGGAAGTACTTC. The J gene is TRBJ2-5, the V gene TRBV29-1; D is possibly TRBD2 (5 bases). CDR1 is SQVTM and CDR2 is ANQGSEA in the germline V gene. The CDR3 consists of 9 residues. Trimming removed 8 bases from V and 12 bases from J, with 13 bases in between.

The chain joins TRBV5-6 to TRBJ2-7, with 7 bases aligning to TRBD2. J gave up 5 bases and V 4 bases, and 9 bases lay outside the gene matches. Germline CDR1 reads SGHDT; CDR2 reads YYEEEE. This CDR3 has 14 residues. CDR3 sequence (DNA): TGTGCCAGCAGCCGGCGGGAGTATGAGAACGAGCAGTACTTC. Translating gives CASSRREYENEQYF.

This sequence joins TRBV6-1 and TRBJ2-7, with 8 nucleotides matching TRBD2. The CDR3 has 14 residues. J lost 1 base, V lost 4 bases, and 3 bases had no gene match. Germline loops: CDR1 MNHNS, CDR2 SASEGT. The DNA for the CDR3 is TGTGCCAGCAGTGTAACTAGCGGATCCTACGAGCAGTACTTC. This translates into CASSVTSGSYEQYF.

The chain combines TRBV29-1 with TRBJ2-1; D is possibly TRBD2 (5 bases). V shed 4 bases and J shed 6 bases, with 10 bases lying between them. Germline V gene data show CDR1 as SQVTM and CDR2 as ANQGSEA. This CDR3 contains 12 residues. The CDR3 spells CSVVPRGNEQFF. In nucleotides, the CDR3 is TGCAGCGTTGTGCCTCGGGGCAATGAGCAGTTCTTC.

V gene TRBV19 combines with J gene TRBJ2-7; 8 bases align to TRBD2. Germline V CDR1 and CDR2: LNHDA, SQIVND (reference sequence). The V and J ends lost 1 base and 0 bases, in that order; junction bases with no gene match: 2. The CDR3 has 15 residues. The CDR3 DNA is TGTGCCAGTAGTATAGGAGCGGGAGCCTCCTACGAGCAGTACTTC. Amino acid sequence: CASSIGAGASYEQYF.

The chain joins TRBV25-1 to TRBJ2-2, with 10 bases aligning to TRBD2. The CDR3 covers 14 residues. The germline gives CDR1 MGHDK, CDR2 SYGVNS. J gave up 7 bases and V 4 bases, and 3 bases lay outside the gene matches. CDR3 protein: CASSALAGVGELFF. Written as DNA, the CDR3 is TGTGCCAGCAGTGCCCTAGCGGGGGTCGGGGAGCTGTTTTTT. The full variable domain, in which reference TRBV25-1 and TRBJ2-2 provide the parts outside the CDR3, is EADIYQTPRYLVIGTGKKITLECSQTMGHDKMYWYQQDPGMELHLIHYSYGVNSTEKGDLSSESTVSRIRTEHFPLTLESARPSHTSQYLCASSALAGVGELFFGEGSRLTVL.

The chain uses TRBV28 and TRBJ2-1; 8 nucleotides match TRBD1. The J segment lost 4 bases and the V segment lost 4 bases, leaving 6 bases of the junction unmatched. The CDR3 has 15 residues. Germline V gene lookup returns CDR1 MDHEN and CDR2 SYDVKM. The CDR3 coding sequence is TGTGCCAGCAGTTCTCACAGGGGGTTATACAATGAGCAGTTCTTC. It encodes CASSSHRGLYNEQFF. Complete variable domain (other parts from reference TRBV28 and TRBJ2-1): DVKVTQSSRYLVKRTGEKVFLECVQDMDHENMFWYRQDPGLGLRLIYFSYDVKMKEKGDIPEGYSVSREKKERFSLILESASTNQTSMYLCASSSHRGLYNEQFFGPGTRLTVL.